What follows describes a single T cell receptor beta chain. Some clones are missing from TCRdb's copy, which holds only in-frame ones; the method was immunoSEQ multiplex PCR. This sample carries over 350,000 clones, 80% to 95% of them seen once, and the ten largest clones take 0.7% to 0.95%. The data are from a study of blood T cell repertoires in COVID-19. The CDR3 covers 14 residues. Trimming removed 0 bases at V and 4 bases at J, with 9 bases between. Germline V CDR1 and CDR2: LGHDT, YNNKEL (reference sequence). The clonotype was recovered from a woman in her thirties or forties who had been exposed to COVID-19. The V call is TRBV3-1 (or the pseudogene TRBV3-2), the J call TRBJ1-2; D gene ambiguous. Material: PBMCs or T cells enriched from blood (not recorded which). Written as DNA, the CDR3 is TGTGCCAGCAGCCAAGACTCGTGGCTCTATGGCTACACCTTC. Its translation: CASSQDSWLYGYTF.